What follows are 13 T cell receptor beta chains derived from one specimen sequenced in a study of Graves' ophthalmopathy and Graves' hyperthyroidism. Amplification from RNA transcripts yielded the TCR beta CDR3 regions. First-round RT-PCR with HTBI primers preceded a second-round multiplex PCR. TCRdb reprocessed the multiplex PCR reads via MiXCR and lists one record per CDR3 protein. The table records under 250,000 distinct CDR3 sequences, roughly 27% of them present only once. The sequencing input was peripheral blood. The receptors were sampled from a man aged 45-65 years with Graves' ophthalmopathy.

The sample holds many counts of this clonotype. CDR3 amino acids: CASRAQGNQPQHF. For the CDR3, the DNA is TGTGCCAGCAGGGCACAGGGGAATCAGCCCCAGCATTTT. The chain links TRBV7-8 to TRBJ1-5; 7 bases line up with TRBD1. The germline gives CDR1 SGHVS, CDR2 FQNEAQ. The V gene end was trimmed by 6 bases and the J gene end by 4 bases; junction bases not matched to a gene: 3. This CDR3 comprises 13 residues.

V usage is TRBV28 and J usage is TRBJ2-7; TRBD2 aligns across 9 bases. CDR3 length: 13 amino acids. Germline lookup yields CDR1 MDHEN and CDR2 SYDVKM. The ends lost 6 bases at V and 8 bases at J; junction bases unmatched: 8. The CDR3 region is CASRARLAGQQYF. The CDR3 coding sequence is TGTGCCAGCAGGGCGAGGCTAGCGGGACAGCAGTACTTC.

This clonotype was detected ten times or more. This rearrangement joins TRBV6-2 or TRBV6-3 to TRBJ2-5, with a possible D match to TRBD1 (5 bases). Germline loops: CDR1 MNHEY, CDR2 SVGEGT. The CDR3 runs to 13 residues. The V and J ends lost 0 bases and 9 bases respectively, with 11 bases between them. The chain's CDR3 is CASSYSGPRAQYF. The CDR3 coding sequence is TGTGCCAGCAGTTACTCGGGGCCTAGGGCCCAGTACTTC.

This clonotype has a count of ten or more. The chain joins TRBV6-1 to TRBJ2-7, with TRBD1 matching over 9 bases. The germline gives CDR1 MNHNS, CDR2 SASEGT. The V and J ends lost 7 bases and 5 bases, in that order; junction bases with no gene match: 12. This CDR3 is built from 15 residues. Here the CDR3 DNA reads TGTGCCAGCAAGCTAGGGACAGGGCGTCCTAACGAGCAGTACTTC. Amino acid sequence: CASKLGTGRPNEQYF.

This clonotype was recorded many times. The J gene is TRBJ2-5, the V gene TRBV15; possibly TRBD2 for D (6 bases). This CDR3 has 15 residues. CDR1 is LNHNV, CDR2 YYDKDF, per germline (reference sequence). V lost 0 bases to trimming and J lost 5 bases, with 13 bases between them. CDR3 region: CATSRDHGGGETQYF. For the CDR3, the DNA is TGTGCCACCAGCAGAGATCATGGCGGAGGGGAGACCCAGTACTTC. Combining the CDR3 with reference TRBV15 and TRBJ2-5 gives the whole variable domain DAMVIQNPRYQVTQFGKPVTLSCSQTLNHNVMYWYQQKSSQAPKLLFHYYDKDFNNEADTPDNFQSRRPNTSFCFLDIRSPGLGDTAMYLCATSRDHGGGETQYFGPGTRLLVL.

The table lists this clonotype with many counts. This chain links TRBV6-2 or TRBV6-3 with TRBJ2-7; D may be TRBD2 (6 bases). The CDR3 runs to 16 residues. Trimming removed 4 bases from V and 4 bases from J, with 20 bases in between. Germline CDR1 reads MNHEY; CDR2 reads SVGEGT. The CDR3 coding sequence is TGTGCCAGCAGTTGCTCGCGTGCGGGGAGTGAGTACGAGCAGTACTTC. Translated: CASSCSRAGSEYEQYF.

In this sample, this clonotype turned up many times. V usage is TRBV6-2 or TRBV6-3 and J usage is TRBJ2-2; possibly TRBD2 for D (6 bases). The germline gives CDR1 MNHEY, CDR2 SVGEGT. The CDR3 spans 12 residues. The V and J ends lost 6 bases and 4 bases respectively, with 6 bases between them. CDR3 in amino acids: CASREGTGELFF. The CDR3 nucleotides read TGTGCCAGCAGGGAGGGCACCGGGGAGCTGTTTTTT.

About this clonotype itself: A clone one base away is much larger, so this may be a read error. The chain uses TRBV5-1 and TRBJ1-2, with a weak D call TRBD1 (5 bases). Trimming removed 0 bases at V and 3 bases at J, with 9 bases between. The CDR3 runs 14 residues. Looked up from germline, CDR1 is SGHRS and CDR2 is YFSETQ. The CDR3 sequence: CASSLDGRDYGYTF. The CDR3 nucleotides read TGCGCCAGCAGCTTGGACGGCAGGGACTATGGCTACACCTTC.

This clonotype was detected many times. This chain's CDR3 is CASRLANQETQYF. CDR3 in DNA: TGTGCCAGCAGACTAGCGAACCAAGAGACCCAGTACTTC. This chain connects TRBV12-3 or TRBV12-4 to TRBJ2-5; 7 nucleotides align to TRBD2. This CDR3 is 13 amino acids long. With V trimmed by 6 bases and J by 0 bases, 1 base remained unmatched.

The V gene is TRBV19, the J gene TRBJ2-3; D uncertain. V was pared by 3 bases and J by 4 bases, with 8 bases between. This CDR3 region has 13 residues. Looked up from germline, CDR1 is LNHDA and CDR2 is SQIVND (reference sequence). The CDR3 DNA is TGTGCCAGTAGTATGGTAAACGCAGATACGCAGTATTTT. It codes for CASSMVNADTQYF.

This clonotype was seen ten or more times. CDR3 region: CASSLNRAAGSPLHF. The CDR3 DNA follows: TGTGCCAGCAGCTTAAACAGGGCGGCGGGTTCACCCCTCCACTTT. This chain links TRBV13 with TRBJ1-6; possible D gene TRBD1, 6 bases. V dropped 2 bases and J dropped 9 bases, with 14 bases sitting between them. CDR1 is PRHDT, CDR2 FYEKMQ, per germline (reference sequence). CDR3 length equals 15 residues.

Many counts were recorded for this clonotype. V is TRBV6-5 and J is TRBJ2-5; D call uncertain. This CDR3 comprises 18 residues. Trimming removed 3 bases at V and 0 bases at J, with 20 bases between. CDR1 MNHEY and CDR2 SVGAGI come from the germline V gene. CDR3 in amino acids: CASSYRAGQASYQETQYF. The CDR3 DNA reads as TGTGCCAGCAGTTATCGGGCAGGCCAGGCCAGCTACCAAGAGACCCAGTACTTC.

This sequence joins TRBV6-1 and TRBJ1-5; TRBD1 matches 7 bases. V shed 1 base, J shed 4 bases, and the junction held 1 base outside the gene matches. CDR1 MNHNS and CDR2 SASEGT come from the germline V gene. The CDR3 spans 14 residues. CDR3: CASSEEQGNQPQHF. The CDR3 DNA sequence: TGTGCCAGCAGTGAAGAACAGGGGAATCAGCCCCAGCATTTT.